A single sample gave rise to the 3 T cell receptor beta chains below, sequenced in a study of shared clonotypes between healthy human individuals. Data came from immunoSEQ multiplex PCR; TCRdb stores just in-frame clones and leaves some out. The data hold about 510,000 clones, with 90% to 96% observed a single time. Sample: naive CD4+ T cells sorted from blood. Subset indicated: CD45RA+ positively selected. The receptors come from a woman aged 25 to 39 in good health.

Notes on this clone: Other DNA variants within this sample encode the same CDR3. This chain connects TRBV7-2 to TRBJ2-7; D uncertain. Germline lookup yields CDR1 SGHTA and CDR2 FQGNSA. This CDR3 is 13 amino acids long. The ends were cut back, 6 bases at V and 3 bases at J, with 12 bases in the middle. CDR3 nucleotide sequence: TGTGCCAGCAGTTTGACTGGAGACTACGAGCAGTACTTC. Its protein is CASSLTGDYEQYF.

V gene TRBV7-3 combines with J gene TRBJ2-1; D possibly corresponds to TRBD2 (5 bases). Trimming took off 5 bases at V and 10 bases at J, with 18 bases between the two ends. This CDR3 contains 14 residues. CDR1 SGHTA and CDR2 FQGTGA come from the germline V gene. The CDR3 region has the DNA TGTGCCAGCAGCAAGAACGATAAAGGGAGAGAGCAGTTCTTC. It specifies CASSKNDKGREQFF.

The V gene is TRBV29-1, the J gene TRBJ2-5; TRBD2 matches 11 bases. The CDR3 has 14 amino acids. Trimming cost V 7 bases and J 5 bases; bases outside gene matches: 9. Per the germline V gene, CDR1 is SQVTM and CDR2 is ANQGSEA. CDR3 protein: CSGTSGSGDETQYF. Written as DNA, the CDR3 is TGCAGCGGAACTAGCGGGAGTGGGGACGAGACCCAGTACTTC. Full variable domain (outside the CDR3, taken from reference TRBV29-1 and TRBJ2-5): SAVISQKPSRDICQRGTSLTIQCQVDSQVTMMFWYRQQPGQSLTLIATANQGSEATYESGFVIDKFPISRPNLTFSTLTVSNMSPEDSSIYLCSGTSGSGDETQYFGPGTRLLVL.